These 16 T cell receptor beta chains share one sample of origin, sequenced in a study of cytomegalovirus exposure and HLA in healthy donors. The PCR had 60 Vbeta and 13 Jbeta primers. Assay used: immunoSEQ multiplex PCR; TCRdb lists only in-frame clones, some missing. The table lists under 200,000 clones, around 88% of them singletons. Sample: PBMCs. The source is a woman aged 18-29 years in good health and CMV-seronegative.

V usage is TRBV6-1 and J usage is TRBJ1-6; D gene unclear. Between the trimmed V and J ends, which lost 6 bases and 10 bases, there was a span of 10 bases. The CDR3 runs to 12 residues. CDR1 and CDR2 from the germline V gene are MNHNS and SASEGT. The DNA of the CDR3 is TGTGCCAGCAGGACGACTTTATCACCCCTCCACTTT. The encoded protein is CASRTTLSPLHF.

CDR3 protein: CAISGTGAHEQYF. CDR3 in DNA: TGTGCCATCAGTGGGACAGGGGCCCACGAGCAGTACTTC. The chain uses TRBV10-3 and TRBJ2-7, with 9 bases matching TRBD1. Germline V CDR1 and CDR2: ENHRY, SYGVKD. The CDR3 consists of 13 residues. J gave up 5 bases and V 4 bases, and 3 bases lay outside the gene matches.

The rearrangement uses TRBV28 and TRBJ1-3; D may be TRBD1 (5 bases). Germline V gene lookup returns CDR1 MDHEN and CDR2 SYDVKM. This CDR3 region has 14 residues. The V gene lost 7 bases and the J gene lost 3 bases, with 13 bases spanning the gap. The CDR3 DNA sequence: TGTGCCAGCATACCGACAGCGTTTGGAAACACCATATATTTT. It is translated as CASIPTAFGNTIYF. The full variable domain, its missing parts supplied by reference TRBV28 and TRBJ1-3, is DVKVTQSSRYLVKRTGEKVFLECVQDMDHENMFWYRQDPGLGLRLIYFSYDVKMKEKGDIPEGYSVSREKKERFSLILESASTNQTSMYLCASIPTAFGNTIYFGEGSWLTVV.

The V call is TRBV2, the J call TRBJ2-7, with 9 bases aligning to TRBD2. V trimming: 5 bases; J trimming: 7 bases; junction bases outside the gene matches: 3. This CDR3 has 12 amino acids. The V gene's germline CDR1 is SNHLY and CDR2 FYNNEI. The CDR3 coding sequence is TGTGCCAGCAGTCTAGCGGGGCTTGAGCAGTACTTC. Protein sequence: CASSLAGLEQYF. Full variable domain (remainder filled in from reference TRBV2 and TRBJ2-7): EPEVTQTPSHQVTQMGQEVILRCVPISNHLYFYWYRQILGQKVEFLVSFYNNEISEKSEIFDDQFSVERPDGSNFTLKIRSTKLEDSAMYFCASSLAGLEQYFGPGTRLTVT.

This chain links TRBV10-3 with TRBJ2-5; a possible D gene is TRBD2 (5 bases). The germline CDR1 and CDR2 sequences are ENHRY and SYGVKD. V was clipped by 8 bases and J by 5 bases, with 9 bases between them. There are 11 residues in the CDR3. The CDR3 DNA follows: TGTGCCATCGCTAGCAGGGAGACCCAGTACTTC. This translates into CAIASRETQYF.

This chain connects TRBV5-1 to TRBJ2-1; D possibly corresponds to TRBD2 (6 bases). The length of the CDR3 is 14 residues. CDR1 and CDR2 (germline): SGHRS, YFSETQ. Trimming pared 6 bases from V and 6 bases from J, leaving 16 bases between. CDR3 nucleotide sequence: TGCGCCAGCACCCGGTTACTCGGGGGCAATGAGCAGTTCTTC. It codes for CASTRLLGGNEQFF.

J is TRBJ2-1 and V is TRBV2; D is ambiguous. CDR1 and CDR2 (germline): SNHLY, FYNNEI. The CDR3 consists of 11 residues. V was trimmed by 11 bases and J by 5 bases, leaving 10 bases between them. The CDR3 is CARRRNNEQFF. DNA for the CDR3: TGTGCCCGCCGGCGGAACAATGAGCAGTTCTTC. Together with reference TRBV2 and TRBJ2-1, the CDR3 gives the full variable domain: EPEVTQTPSHQVTQMGQEVILRCVPISNHLYFYWYRQILGQKVEFLVSFYNNEISEKSEIFDDQFSVERPDGSNFTLKIRSTKLEDSAMYFCARRRNNEQFFGPGTRLTVL.

J is TRBJ2-5 and V is TRBV9; tentative D call: TRBD1 (5 bases). Germline values: CDR1 SGDLS, CDR2 YYNGEE. CDR3 length: 11 amino acids. Trimming removed 3 bases at V and 5 bases at J, with 5 bases between. This CDR3 is CASSEGETQYF. Written as DNA, the CDR3 is TGTGCCAGCAGCGAGGGGGAGACCCAGTACTTC.

This rearrangement joins TRBV19 to TRBJ1-5; D may be TRBD1 (5 bases). CDR1 LNHDA and CDR2 SQIVND come from the germline V gene (reference sequence). V lost 7 bases and J lost 5, with 15 bases in between. The CDR3 is 14 residues long. The CDR3 DNA reads TGTGCCAGTACCCCATGGGGGGGTGATCAGCCCCAGCATTTT. The encoded protein is CASTPWGGDQPQHF.

This clone was seen just once. V and J are TRBV5-1 and TRBJ2-2, with TRBD2 as a possible D gene (6 bases). This CDR3 contains 15 residues. The V end lost 0 bases, the J end lost 6 bases, and 12 bases lay between the germline ends. The germline gives CDR1 SGHRS, CDR2 YFSETQ. The CDR3 here is CASSLATSISGELFF. CDR3 nucleotides: TGCGCCAGCAGCTTGGCAACTAGCATATCCGGGGAGCTGTTTTTT.

V usage is TRBV7-9 and J usage is TRBJ1-1; D gene unclear. The CDR3 has 14 amino acids. The ends were cut back, 3 bases at V and 0 bases at J, with 8 bases in the middle. The V gene's germline CDR1 is SEHNR and CDR2 FQNEAQ (reference sequence). This CDR3 reads CASSFPGLNTEAFF. CDR3 sequence (DNA): TGTGCCAGCAGCTTTCCGGGATTGAACACTGAAGCTTTCTTT. The entire variable domain, with the rest obtained from reference TRBV7-9 and TRBJ1-1, is as follows: DTGVSQNPRHKITKRGQNVTFRCDPISEHNRLYWYRQTLGQGPEFLTYFQNEAQLEKSRLLSDRFSAERPKGSFSTLEIQRTEQGDSAMYLCASSFPGLNTEAFFGQGTRLTVV.

This sequence joins TRBV4-2 and TRBJ2-3; D is unresolved. The CDR3 spans 12 residues. Trimming shortened V by 2 bases and J by 5 bases, and 5 bases separated the two germline ends. Germline V gene sequence: CDR1 LGHNA, CDR2 YNFKEQ. CDR3 loop: CASSQSVDTQYF. In DNA form, the CDR3 reads TGTGCCAGCAGCCAATCTGTAGATACGCAGTATTTT.

The chain employs TRBV27 and TRBJ1-2; a possible D gene is TRBD1 (5 bases). There are 14 residues in the CDR3. Germline-derived CDR1 and CDR2 are MNHEY and SMNVEV (reference sequence). Trimming pared 0 bases from V and 5 bases from J, leaving 10 bases between. The CDR3 bases are TGTGCCAGCAGTTTATCGTCAAGGGGATATGGCTACACCTTC. This codes for CASSLSSRGYGYTF.

V usage is TRBV4-1 and J usage is TRBJ2-7, with 9 nucleotides matching TRBD1. CDR1 and CDR2 (germline): MGHRA, YSYEKL. The CDR3 totals 16 residues. Losses at the gene ends were 0 bases for V and 5 bases for J; bases not matched to a gene: 8. CDR3: CASSQDRTTGGNEQYF. CDR3 nucleotides: TGCGCCAGCAGCCAAGACCGAACGACAGGGGGAAACGAGCAGTACTTC.

The chain recombines TRBV5-1 with TRBJ2-7, with TRBD1 identical over 9 bases. Germline V CDR1 and CDR2: SGHRS, YFSETQ. With V trimmed by 4 bases and J by 3 bases, 5 bases remained unmatched. This CDR3 is built from 14 residues. CDR3 DNA: TGCGCCAGCAGCCCCCAGGGACAGGGCTACGAGCAGTACTTC. Residues: CASSPQGQGYEQYF.

The chain joins TRBV5-1 to TRBJ2-3; the match to TRBD2 covers 13 bases. Germline CDR1 SGHRS, CDR2 YFSETQ. The CDR3 runs to 16 residues. The V and J ends lost 5 bases and 1 base, in that order; junction bases with no gene match: 4. As DNA, the CDR3 is TGCGCCAGCAGTTCCGGGACTAGCGGGGGCACAGATACGCAGTATTTT. Encoded protein: CASSSGTSGGTDTQYF.